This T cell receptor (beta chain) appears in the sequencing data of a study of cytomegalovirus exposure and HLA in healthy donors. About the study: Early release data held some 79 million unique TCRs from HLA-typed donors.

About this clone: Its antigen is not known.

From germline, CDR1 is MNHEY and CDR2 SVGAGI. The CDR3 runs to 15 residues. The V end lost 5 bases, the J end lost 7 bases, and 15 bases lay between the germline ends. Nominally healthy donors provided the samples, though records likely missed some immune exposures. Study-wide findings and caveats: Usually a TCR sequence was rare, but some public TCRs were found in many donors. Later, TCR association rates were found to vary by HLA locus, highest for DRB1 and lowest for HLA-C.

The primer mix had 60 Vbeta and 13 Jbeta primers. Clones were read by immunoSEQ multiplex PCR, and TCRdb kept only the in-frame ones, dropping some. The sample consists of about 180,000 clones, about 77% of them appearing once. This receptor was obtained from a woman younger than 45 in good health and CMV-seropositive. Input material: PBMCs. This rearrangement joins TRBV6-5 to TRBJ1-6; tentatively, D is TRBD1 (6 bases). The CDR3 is CASSPEGVINSPLHF. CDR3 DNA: TGTGCCAGCAGTCCCGAGGGGGTGATCAATTCACCCCTCCACTTT.